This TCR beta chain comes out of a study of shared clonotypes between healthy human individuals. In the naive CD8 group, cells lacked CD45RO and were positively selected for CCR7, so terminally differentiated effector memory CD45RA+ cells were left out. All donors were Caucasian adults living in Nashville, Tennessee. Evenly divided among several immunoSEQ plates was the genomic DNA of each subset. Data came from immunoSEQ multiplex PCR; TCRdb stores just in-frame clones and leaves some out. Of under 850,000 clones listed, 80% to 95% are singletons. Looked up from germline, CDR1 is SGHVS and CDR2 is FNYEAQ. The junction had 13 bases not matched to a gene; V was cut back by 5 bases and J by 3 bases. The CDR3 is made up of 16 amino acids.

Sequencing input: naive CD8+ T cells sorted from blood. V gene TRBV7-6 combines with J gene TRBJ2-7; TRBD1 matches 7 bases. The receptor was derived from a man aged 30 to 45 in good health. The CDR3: CASSPRGGAGGYEQYF. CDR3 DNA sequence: TGTGCCAGCAGCCCTAGGGGTGGGGCAGGGGGCTACGAGCAGTACTTC.